This TCR beta chain appears in the sequencing data of a study of lymphopenia after photon versus proton radiotherapy. Assay: immunoSEQ multiplex PCR; the TCRdb copy retains only in-frame clones and omits some. The data hold more than 15,000 clones, with 85% to 90% observed a single time. The CDR3 totals 12 residues. This sequence joins TRBV21-1 and TRBJ1-5; the table's D call, TRBD1, was not checked against the DNA. TRBV21-1 is a pseudogene locus. This TCR came from a man in his 70s with pancreatic cancer. The specimen was peripheral blood, collected from a patient treated with proton-based radiotherapy. The CDR3 DNA follows: TGTGCCAGCAGCCATAGCAATCAGCCCCAGCATTTT. Residues: CASSHSNQPQHF.